This T cell receptor beta chain was captured in a study of cytomegalovirus exposure and HLA in healthy donors. Study outcomes and limitations: In vitro checks showed that a few CMV-associated chains really do target CMV antigens. In a later analysis, several top co-occurrence clusters appeared linked to parvovirus B19, influenza, CMV and Epstein-Barr virus. Association of 16,951 TCR beta sequences with HLA alleles was found at 0.05 false discovery rate in a later analysis.

This PCR relied on a set of 60 Vbeta primers and 13 Jbeta primers. Produced via immunoSEQ multiplex PCR; TCRdb's table is partial and in-frame only. The repertoire holds some 140,000 clones, with roughly 80% as singletons. The CDR3 contains 14 residues. Between the trimmed V and J ends, which lost 5 bases and 3 bases, there was a span of 16 bases. Germline assignment: CDR1 GTSNPN and CDR2 SVGIG (reference sequence). In the case of this clone: Its antigen is still unknown.

The sample taken for sequencing was PBMCs. The chain combines TRBV30 with TRBJ1-1; tentative D call: TRBD1 (5 bases). The sequence derives from a man aged 18 to 29 in good health and CMV-seronegative. CDR3 DNA: TGTGCCTGGGTGTGGGGGGGAGGGGACACTGAAGCTTTCTTT. As protein: CAWVWGGGDTEAFF.